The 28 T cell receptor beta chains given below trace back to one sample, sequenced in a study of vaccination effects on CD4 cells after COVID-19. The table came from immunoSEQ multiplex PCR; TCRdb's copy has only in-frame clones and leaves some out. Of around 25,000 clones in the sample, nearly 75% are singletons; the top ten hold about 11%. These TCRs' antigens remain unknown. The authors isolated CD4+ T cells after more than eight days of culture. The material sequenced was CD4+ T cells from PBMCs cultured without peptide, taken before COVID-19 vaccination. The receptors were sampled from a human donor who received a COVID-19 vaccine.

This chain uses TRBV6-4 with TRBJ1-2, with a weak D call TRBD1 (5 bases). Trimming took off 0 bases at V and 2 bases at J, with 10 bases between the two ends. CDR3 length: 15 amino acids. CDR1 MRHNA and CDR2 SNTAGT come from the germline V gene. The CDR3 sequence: CASSDSSKGNYGYTF. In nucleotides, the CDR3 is TGTGCCAGCAGTGACTCATCGAAGGGGAACTATGGCTACACCTTC.

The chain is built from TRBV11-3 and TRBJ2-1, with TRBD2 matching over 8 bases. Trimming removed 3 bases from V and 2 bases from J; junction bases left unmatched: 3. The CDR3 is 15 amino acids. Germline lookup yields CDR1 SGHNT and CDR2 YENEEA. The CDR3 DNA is TGTGCCAGCAGCTTCAGCGGGGGCCCCTACAATGAGCAGTTCTTC. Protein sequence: CASSFSGGPYNEQFF.

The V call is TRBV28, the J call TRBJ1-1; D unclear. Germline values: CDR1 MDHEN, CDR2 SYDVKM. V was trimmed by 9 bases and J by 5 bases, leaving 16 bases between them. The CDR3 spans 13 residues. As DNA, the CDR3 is TGTGCCAGTGAGCCCCCGACGCAGACTGAAGCTTTCTTT. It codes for CASEPPTQTEAFF.

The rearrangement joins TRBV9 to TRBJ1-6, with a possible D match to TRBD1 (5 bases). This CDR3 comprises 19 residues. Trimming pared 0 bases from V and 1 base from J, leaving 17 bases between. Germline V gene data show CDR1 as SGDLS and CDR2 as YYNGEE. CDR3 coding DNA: TGTGCCAGCAGCGTAGGGATGATAGAGGGGAAGTCCTATAATTCACCCCTCCACTTT. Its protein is CASSVGMIEGKSYNSPLHF.

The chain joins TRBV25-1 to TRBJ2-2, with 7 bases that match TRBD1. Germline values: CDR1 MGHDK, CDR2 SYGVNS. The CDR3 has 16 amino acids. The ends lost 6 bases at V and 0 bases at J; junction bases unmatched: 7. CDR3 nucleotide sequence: TGTGCCAGCAGCAGAGGGCAGGGGGCGAACACCGGGGAGCTGTTTTTT. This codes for CASSRGQGANTGELFF. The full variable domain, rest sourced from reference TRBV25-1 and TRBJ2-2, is EADIYQTPRYLVIGTGKKITLECSQTMGHDKMYWYQQDPGMELHLIHYSYGVNSTEKGDLSSESTVSRIRTEHFPLTLESARPSHTSQYLCASSRGQGANTGELFFGEGSRLTVL.

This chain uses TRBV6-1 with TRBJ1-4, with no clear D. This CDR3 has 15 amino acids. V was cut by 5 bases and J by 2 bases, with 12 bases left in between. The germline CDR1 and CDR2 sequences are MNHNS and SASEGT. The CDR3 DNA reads TGTGCCAGCAGTCCATTGGTGGGCACTAATGAAAAACTGTTTTTT. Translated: CASSPLVGTNEKLFF.

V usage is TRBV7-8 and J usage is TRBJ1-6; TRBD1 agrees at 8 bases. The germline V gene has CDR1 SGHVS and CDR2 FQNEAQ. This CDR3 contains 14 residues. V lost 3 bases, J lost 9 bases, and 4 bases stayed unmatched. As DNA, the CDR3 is TGTGCCAGCAGCTTTGGACAGGGAACTTCACCCCTCCACTTT. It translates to CASSFGQGTSPLHF.

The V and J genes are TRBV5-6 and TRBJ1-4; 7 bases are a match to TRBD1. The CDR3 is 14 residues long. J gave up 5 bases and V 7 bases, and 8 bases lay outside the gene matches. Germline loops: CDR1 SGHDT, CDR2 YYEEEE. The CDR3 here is CASRRTGENEKLFF. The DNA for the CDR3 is TGTGCCAGCCGAAGGACAGGCGAGAATGAAAAACTGTTTTTT.

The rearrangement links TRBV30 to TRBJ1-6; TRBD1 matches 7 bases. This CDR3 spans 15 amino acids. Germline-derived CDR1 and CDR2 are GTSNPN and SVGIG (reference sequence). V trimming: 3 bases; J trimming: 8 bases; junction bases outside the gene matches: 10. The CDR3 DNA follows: TGTGCCTGGAGCGTGATGGACAGGAGGGATTCACCCCTCCACTTT. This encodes CAWSVMDRRDSPLHF. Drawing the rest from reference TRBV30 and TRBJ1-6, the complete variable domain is SQTIHQWPATLVQPVGSPLSLECTVEGTSNPNLYWYRQAAGRGLQLLFYSVGIGQISSEVPQNLSASRPQDRQFILSSKKLLLSDSGFYLCAWSVMDRRDSPLHFGNGTRLTVT.

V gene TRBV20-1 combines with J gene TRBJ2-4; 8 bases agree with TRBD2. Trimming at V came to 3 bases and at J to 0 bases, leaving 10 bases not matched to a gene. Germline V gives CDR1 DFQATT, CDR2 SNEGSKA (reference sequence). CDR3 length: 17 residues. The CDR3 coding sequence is TGCAGTGCTAGTGGTAGCGGGAAGTCCCTAGCCAAAAACATTCAGTACTTC. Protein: CSASGSGKSLAKNIQYF.

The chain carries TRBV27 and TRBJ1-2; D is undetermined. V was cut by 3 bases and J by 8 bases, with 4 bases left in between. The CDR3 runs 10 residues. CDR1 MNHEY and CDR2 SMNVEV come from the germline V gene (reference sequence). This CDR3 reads CASSLSGYTF. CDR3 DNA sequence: TGTGCCAGCAGTTTGAGCGGCTACACCTTC.

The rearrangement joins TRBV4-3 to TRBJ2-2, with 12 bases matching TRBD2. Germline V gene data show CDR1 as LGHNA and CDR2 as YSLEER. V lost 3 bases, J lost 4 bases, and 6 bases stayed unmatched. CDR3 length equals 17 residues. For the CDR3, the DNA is TGCGCCAGCAGCCAGCCTAGCGGGGGGGCCCCCACCGGGGAGCTGTTTTTT. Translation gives CASSQPSGGAPTGELFF.

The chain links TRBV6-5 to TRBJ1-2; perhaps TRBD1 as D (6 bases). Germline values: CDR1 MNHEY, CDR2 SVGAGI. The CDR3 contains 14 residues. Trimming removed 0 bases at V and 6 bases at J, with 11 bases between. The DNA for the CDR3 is TGTGCCAGCAGTTACTCGGCAGGGGACGATGGCTACACCTTC. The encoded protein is CASSYSAGDDGYTF.

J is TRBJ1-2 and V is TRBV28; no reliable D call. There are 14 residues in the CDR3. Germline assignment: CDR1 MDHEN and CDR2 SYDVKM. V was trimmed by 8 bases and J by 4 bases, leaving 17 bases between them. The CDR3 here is CASGSGLSRYGYTF. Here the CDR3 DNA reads TGTGCCAGCGGATCAGGTCTCAGTCGCTATGGCTACACCTTC.

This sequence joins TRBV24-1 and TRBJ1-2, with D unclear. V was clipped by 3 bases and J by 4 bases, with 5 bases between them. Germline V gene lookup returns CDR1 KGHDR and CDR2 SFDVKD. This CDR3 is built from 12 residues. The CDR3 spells CATSDGSYGYTF. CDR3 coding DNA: TGTGCCACCAGTGATGGGAGCTATGGCTACACCTTC.

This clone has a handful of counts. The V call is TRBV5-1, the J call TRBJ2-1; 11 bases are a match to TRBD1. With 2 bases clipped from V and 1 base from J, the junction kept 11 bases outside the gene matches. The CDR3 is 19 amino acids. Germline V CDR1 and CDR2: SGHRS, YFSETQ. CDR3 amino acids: CASSLVGQGALKSYNEQFF. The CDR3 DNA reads TGCGCCAGCAGCTTAGTTGGACAGGGGGCGCTTAAATCCTACAATGAGCAGTTCTTC. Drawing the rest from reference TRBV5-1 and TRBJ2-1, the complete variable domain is KAGVTQTPRYLIKTRGQQVTLSCSPISGHRSVSWYQQTPGQGLQFLFEYFSETQRNKGNFPGRFSGRQFSNSRSEMNVSTLELGDSALYLCASSLVGQGALKSYNEQFFGPGTRLTVL.

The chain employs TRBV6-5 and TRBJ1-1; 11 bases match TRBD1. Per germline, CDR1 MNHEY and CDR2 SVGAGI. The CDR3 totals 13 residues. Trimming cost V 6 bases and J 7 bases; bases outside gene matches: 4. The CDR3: CASRDRGRSEAFF. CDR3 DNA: TGTGCCAGCAGGGACAGGGGGCGGAGTGAAGCTTTCTTT.

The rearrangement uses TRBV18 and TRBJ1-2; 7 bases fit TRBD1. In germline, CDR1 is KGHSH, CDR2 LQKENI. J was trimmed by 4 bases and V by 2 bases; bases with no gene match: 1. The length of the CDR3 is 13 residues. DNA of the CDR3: TGTGCCAGCTCACCAGACAGGGTCTATGGCTACACCTTC. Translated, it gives CASSPDRVYGYTF.

As DNA, the CDR3 is TGTGCCAGCAGGGCCGGGACTGGAGGCAATGAGCAGTTCTTC. Its translation: CASRAGTGGNEQFF. This sequence joins TRBV6-5 and TRBJ2-1, with D perhaps TRBD2 (6 bases). V was shortened by 6 bases and J by 6 bases, with 15 bases between the two germline ends. The CDR3 is 14 amino acids. Per germline, CDR1 MNHEY and CDR2 SVGAGI.

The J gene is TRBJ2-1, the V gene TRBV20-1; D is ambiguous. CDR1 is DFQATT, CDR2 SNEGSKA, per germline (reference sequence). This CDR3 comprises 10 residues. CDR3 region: CSQGVDEQFF. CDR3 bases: TGCAGCCAAGGAGTAGATGAGCAGTTCTTC.

The DNA of the CDR3 is TGCAGTGCTGCTCAGGGGGATGAAGCTTTCTTT. It yields the protein CSAAQGDEAFF. V usage is TRBV20-1 and J usage is TRBJ1-1, with 7 bases that match TRBD1. Germline loops: CDR1 DFQATT, CDR2 SNEGSKA (reference sequence). There are 11 residues in the CDR3. V gave up 5 bases and J gave up 7 bases; unmatched junction bases: 4.

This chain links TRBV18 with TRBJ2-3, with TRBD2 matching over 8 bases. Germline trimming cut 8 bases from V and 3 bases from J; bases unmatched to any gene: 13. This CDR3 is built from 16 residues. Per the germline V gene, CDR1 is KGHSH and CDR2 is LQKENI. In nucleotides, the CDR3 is TGTGCCAGCGGACGATATGCGGGGGGTATAACAGATACGCAGTATTTT. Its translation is CASGRYAGGITDTQYF.

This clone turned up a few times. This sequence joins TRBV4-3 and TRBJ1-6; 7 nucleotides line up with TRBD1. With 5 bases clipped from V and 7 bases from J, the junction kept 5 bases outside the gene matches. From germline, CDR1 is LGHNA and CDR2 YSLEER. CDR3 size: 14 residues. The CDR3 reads CASSDTGVNSPLHF. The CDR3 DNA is TGCGCCAGCAGCGACACAGGGGTAAATTCACCCCTCCACTTT.

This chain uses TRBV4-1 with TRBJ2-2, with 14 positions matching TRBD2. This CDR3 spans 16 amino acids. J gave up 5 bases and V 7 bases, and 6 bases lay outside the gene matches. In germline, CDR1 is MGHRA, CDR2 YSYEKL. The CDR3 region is CASTGLAGAGTGELFF. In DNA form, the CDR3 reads TGCGCCAGCACGGGACTAGCGGGAGCGGGGACCGGGGAGCTGTTTTTT.

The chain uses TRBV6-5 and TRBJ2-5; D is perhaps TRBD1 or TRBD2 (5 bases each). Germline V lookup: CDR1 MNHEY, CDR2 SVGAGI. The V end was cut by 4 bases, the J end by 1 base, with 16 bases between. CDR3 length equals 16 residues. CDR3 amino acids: CASSSQPSGAQETQYF. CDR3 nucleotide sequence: TGTGCCAGCAGTTCCCAACCCTCCGGGGCCCAAGAGACCCAGTACTTC.

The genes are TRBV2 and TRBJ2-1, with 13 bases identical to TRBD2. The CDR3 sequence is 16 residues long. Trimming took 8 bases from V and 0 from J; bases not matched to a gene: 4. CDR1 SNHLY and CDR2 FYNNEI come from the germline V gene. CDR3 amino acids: CASGGLAGPSYNEQFF. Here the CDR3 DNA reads TGTGCCAGCGGGGGACTAGCGGGACCCTCCTACAATGAGCAGTTCTTC. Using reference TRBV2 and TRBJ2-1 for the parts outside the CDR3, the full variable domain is EPEVTQTPSHQVTQMGQEVILRCVPISNHLYFYWYRQILGQKVEFLVSFYNNEISEKSEIFDDQFSVERPDGSNFTLKIRSTKLEDSAMYFCASGGLAGPSYNEQFFGPGTRLTVL.

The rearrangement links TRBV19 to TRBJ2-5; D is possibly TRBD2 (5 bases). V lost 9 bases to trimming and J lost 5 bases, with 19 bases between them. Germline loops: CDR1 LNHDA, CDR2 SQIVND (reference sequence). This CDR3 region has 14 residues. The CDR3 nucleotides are TGTGCCAGCAGCCCCCTCCAAGGGAGTGAGACCCAGTACTTC. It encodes CASSPLQGSETQYF.

The CDR3 sequence is CSARIDGYTF. DNA of the CDR3: TGCAGTGCTAGGATAGATGGCTACACCTTC. V and J are TRBV20-1 and TRBJ1-2; D is unresolved. The CDR3 extends over 10 amino acids. Trimming pared 3 bases from V and 6 bases from J, leaving 5 bases between. Germline CDR1 reads DFQATT; CDR2 reads SNEGSKA (reference sequence).